This record concerns one T cell receptor beta chain sequence. Its antigen is unknown. Germline CDR1 and CDR2: SQVTM and ANQGSEA. Between the trimmed V and J ends, which lost 0 bases and 0 bases, there was a span of 13 bases. This CDR3 is built from 16 residues. The data were taken from a study of cytomegalovirus exposure and HLA in healthy donors. This PCR relied on a set of 60 Vbeta primers and 13 Jbeta primers. Clones were read by immunoSEQ multiplex PCR, and TCRdb kept only the in-frame ones, dropping some. The table has fewer than 200,000 clones, roughly four fifths seen once. Notes on the study in general: The study had only CMV serostatus as immune exposure information.

The chain links TRBV29-1 to TRBJ2-3; maybe TRBD2 (5 bases). Sequencing used PBMCs. This receptor was taken from a man between 45 and 60 years old in good health and CMV-seropositive. CDR3 coding DNA: TGCAGCGTTGAAGATCGGAGGCTGAGAAGCACAGATACGCAGTATTTT. Encoded protein: CSVEDRRLRSTDTQYF.